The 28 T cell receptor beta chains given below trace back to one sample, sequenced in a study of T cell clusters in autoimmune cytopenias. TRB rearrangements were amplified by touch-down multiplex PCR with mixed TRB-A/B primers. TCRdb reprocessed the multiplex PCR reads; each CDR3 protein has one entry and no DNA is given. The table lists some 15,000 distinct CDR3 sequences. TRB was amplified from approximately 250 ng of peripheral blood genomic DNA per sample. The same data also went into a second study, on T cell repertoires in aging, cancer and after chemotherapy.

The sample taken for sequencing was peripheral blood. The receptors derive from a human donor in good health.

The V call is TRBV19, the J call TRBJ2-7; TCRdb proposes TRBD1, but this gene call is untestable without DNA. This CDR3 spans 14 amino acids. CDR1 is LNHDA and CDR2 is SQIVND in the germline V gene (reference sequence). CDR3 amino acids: CASSSHGGSYEQYF.

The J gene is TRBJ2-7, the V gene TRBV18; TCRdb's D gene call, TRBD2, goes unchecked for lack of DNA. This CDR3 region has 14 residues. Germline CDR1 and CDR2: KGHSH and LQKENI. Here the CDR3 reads CASSPGLQYYEQYF.

The CDR3 loop is CASSLQGNNEQFF. The chain combines TRBV27 with TRBJ2-1; TCRdb lists TRBD1, though no DNA is available to test this call. This CDR3 contains 13 residues. Germline assignment: CDR1 MNHEY and CDR2 SMNVEV (reference sequence).

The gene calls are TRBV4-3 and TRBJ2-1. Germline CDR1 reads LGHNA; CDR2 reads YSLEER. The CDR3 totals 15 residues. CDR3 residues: CASSRTRSSYNEQFF.

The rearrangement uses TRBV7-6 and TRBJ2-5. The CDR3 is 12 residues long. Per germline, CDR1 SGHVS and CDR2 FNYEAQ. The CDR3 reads CASSLARETQYF.

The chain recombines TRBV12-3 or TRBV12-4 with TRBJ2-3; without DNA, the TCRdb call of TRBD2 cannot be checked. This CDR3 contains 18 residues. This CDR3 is CASRYGVISGSVSDTQYF.

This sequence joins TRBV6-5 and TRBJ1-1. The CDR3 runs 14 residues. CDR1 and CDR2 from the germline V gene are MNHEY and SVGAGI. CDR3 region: CASSSAKGRAEAFF.

This chain's CDR3 is CASSPLAGVVETQYF. The J gene is TRBJ2-5, the V gene TRBV7-9; as DNA is missing, the TRBD2 call by TCRdb cannot be tested. The germline V gene has CDR1 SEHNR and CDR2 FQNEAQ (reference sequence). The CDR3 loop spans 15 amino acids.

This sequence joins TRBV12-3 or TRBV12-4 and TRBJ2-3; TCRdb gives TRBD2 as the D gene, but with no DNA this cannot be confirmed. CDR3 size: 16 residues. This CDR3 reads CASNLRATHPLNTQYF.

Here the CDR3 reads CASTEGGGDGDTQYF. The V gene is TRBV6-2 or TRBV6-3, the J gene TRBJ2-3; the TCRdb call, TRBD1, lacks DNA for checking. From germline, CDR1 is MNHEY and CDR2 SVGEGT. CDR3 length equals 15 residues.

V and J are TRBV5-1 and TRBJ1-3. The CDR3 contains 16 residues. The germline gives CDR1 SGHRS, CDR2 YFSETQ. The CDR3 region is CASSSDMMFSGNTIYF. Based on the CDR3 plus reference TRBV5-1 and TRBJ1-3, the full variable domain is KAGVTQTPRYLIKTRGQQVTLSCSPISGHRSVSWYQQTPGQGLQFLFEYFSETQRNKGNFPGRFSGRQFSNSRSEMNVSTLELGDSALYLCASSSDMMFSGNTIYFGEGSWLTVV.

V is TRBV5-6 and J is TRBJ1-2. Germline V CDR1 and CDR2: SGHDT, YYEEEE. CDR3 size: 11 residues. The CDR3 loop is CASSLGNGYTF.

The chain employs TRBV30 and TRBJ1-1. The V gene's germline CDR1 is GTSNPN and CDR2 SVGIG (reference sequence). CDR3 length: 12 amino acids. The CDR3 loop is CAWSLVNTEAFF.

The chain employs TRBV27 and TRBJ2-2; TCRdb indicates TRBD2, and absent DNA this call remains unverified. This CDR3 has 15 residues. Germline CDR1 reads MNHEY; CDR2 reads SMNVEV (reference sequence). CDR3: CASKARTSRDGELFF.

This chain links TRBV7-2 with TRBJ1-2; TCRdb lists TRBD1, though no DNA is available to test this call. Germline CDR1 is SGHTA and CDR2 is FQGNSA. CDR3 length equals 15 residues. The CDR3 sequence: CASSLAQGANYGYTF.

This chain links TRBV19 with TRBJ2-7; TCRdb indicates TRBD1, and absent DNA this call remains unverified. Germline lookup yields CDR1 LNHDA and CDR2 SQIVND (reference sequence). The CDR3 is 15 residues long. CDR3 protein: CASSAGQGAAYEQYF.

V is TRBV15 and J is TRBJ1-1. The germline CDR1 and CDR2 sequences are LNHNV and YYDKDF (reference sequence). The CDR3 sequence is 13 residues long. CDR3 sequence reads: CATSRDRNTEAFF.

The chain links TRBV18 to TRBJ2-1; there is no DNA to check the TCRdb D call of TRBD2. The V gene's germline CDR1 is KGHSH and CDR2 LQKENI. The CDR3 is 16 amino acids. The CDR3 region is CASSPRPSGDYNEQFF. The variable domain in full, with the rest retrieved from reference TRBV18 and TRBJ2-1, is NAGVMQNPRHLVRRRGQEARLRCSPMKGHSHVYWYRQLPEEGLKFMVYLQKENIIDESGMPKERFSAEFPKEGPSILRIQQVVRGDSAAYFCASSPRPSGDYNEQFFGPGTRLTVL.

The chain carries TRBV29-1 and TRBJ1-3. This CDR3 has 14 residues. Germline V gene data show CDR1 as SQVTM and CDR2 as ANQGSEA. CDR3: CSVDETSSGNTIYF.

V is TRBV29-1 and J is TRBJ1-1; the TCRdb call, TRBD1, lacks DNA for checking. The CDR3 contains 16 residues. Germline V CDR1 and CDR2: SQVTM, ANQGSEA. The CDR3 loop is CSVEDPIIGTNTEAFF.

CDR3 in amino acids: CAWSYSGLRLDEQYF. The V gene is TRBV30, the J gene TRBJ2-7; the TRBD2 assignment by TCRdb is unverifiable without DNA. The CDR3 is 15 amino acids. Germline V lookup: CDR1 GTSNPN, CDR2 SVGIG (reference sequence). The full variable domain, its missing parts supplied by reference TRBV30 and TRBJ2-7, is SQTIHQWPATLVQPVGSPLSLECTVEGTSNPNLYWYRQAAGRGLQLLFYSVGIGQISSEVPQNLSASRPQDRQFILSSKKLLLSDSGFYLCAWSYSGLRLDEQYFGPGTRLTVT.

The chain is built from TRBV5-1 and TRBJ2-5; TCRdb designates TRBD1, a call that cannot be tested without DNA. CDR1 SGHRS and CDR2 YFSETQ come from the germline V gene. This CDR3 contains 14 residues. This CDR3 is CASSFTTAQETQYF.

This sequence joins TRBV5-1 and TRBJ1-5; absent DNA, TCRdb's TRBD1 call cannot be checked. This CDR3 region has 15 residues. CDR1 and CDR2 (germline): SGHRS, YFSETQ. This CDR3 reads CASSPGQGGNQPQHF.

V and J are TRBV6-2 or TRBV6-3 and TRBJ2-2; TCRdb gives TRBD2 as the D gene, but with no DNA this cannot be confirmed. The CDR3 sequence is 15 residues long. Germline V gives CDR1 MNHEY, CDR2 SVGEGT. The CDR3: CASSYSASGSGELFF.

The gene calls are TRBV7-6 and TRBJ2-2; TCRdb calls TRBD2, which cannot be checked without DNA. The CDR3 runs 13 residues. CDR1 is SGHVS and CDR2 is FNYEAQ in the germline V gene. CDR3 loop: CASSLWASGELFF.

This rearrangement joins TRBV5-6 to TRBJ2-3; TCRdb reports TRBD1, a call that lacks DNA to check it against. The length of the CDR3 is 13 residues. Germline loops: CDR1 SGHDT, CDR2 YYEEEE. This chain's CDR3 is CASKAGEDDTQYF.

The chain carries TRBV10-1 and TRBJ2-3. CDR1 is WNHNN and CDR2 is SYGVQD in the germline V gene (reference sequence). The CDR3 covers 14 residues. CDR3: CASSEGLLRDTQYF.

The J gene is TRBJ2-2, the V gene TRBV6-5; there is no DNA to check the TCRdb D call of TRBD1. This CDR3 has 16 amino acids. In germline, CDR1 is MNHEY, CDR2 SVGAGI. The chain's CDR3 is CASSWKGGKNTGELFF.